Each of the 2 T cell receptor beta chains below was sequenced from the same sample in a study of blood T cell repertoires in COVID-19. The table came from immunoSEQ multiplex PCR; TCRdb's copy has only in-frame clones and leaves some out. The sample has about 190,000 clones; around 89% are singletons. The sequenced sample consisted of peripheral blood. These receptors all stem from a man aged 50 to 60 with acute or convalescent COVID-19.

The rearrangement joins TRBV4-2 to TRBJ2-1; 9 nucleotides align to TRBD2. CDR1 and CDR2 (germline): LGHNA, YNFKEQ. V lost 0 bases, J lost 9 bases, and 3 bases stayed unmatched. This CDR3 region has 14 residues. CDR3 residues: CASSQDPLAGEQFF. The CDR3 region has the DNA TGTGCCAGCAGCCAAGATCCACTAGCGGGTGAGCAGTTCTTC.

This chain joins TRBV11-3 and TRBJ2-3; maybe TRBD2 (6 bases). CDR1 and CDR2 from the germline V gene are SGHNT and YENEEA. V was clipped by 5 bases and J by 2 bases, with 11 bases between them. CDR3 size: 14 residues. CDR3 residues: CASSLGLNTDTQYF. CDR3 bases: TGTGCCAGCAGCCTGGGACTGAACACAGATACGCAGTATTTT.